The 10 T cell receptor beta chains below were found in one sample sequenced in a study of OX40 agonist ivuxolimab in advanced cancers. Data came from immunoSEQ multiplex PCR; TCRdb stores just in-frame clones and leaves some out. The sample lists about 14,000 clones; roughly 75% were seen once. The material sequenced was CD4+ or CD8+ T cells sorted from blood, taken in a trial of the OX40 agonist ivuxolimab. These receptors were obtained from an adult with an advanced solid tumor such as melanoma, head and neck, liver or kidney cancer.

The rearrangement joins TRBV4-1 to TRBJ2-3; D unresolved. Trimming removed 1 base at V and 4 bases at J, with 15 bases between. The V gene's germline CDR1 is MGHRA and CDR2 YSYEKL. The CDR3 covers 16 residues. CDR3 nucleotide sequence: TGCGCCAGCAGCCAAGGAAAAGGGCTATTCCCAGATACGCAGTATTTT. This encodes CASSQGKGLFPDTQYF.

This clone is medium-sized by share. V usage is TRBV9 and J usage is TRBJ2-7, with D unresolved. CDR3 length: 14 residues. Trimming shortened V by 0 bases and J by 3 bases, and 10 bases separated the two germline ends. Per germline, CDR1 SGDLS and CDR2 YYNGEE. CDR3 region: CASSVAYRGYEQYF. The CDR3 DNA reads TGTGCCAGCAGCGTAGCGTATCGCGGCTACGAGCAGTACTTC. Supplemented by reference TRBV9 and TRBJ2-7, the full variable domain reads DSGVTQTPKHLITATGQRVTLRCSPRSGDLSVYWYQQSLDQGLQFLIQYYNGEERAKGNILERFSAQQFPDLHSELNLSSLELGDSALYFCASSVAYRGYEQYFGPGTRLTVT.

This chain connects TRBV7-8 to TRBJ2-3, with 8 bases lining up with TRBD2. The CDR3 is made up of 17 amino acids. CDR1 and CDR2 from the germline V gene are SGHVS and FQNEAQ. Trimming at V came to 5 bases and at J to 0 bases, leaving 10 bases not matched to a gene. The CDR3 DNA is TGTGCCAGCAGCATCCCGCGAGCGGGGGCGAGCACAGATACGCAGTATTTT. Translation gives CASSIPRAGASTDTQYF.

This chain uses TRBV7-2 with TRBJ2-3; 7 bases are a match to TRBD2. V shed 4 bases, J shed 3 bases, and the junction held 10 bases outside the gene matches. The CDR3 covers 16 residues. Germline CDR1 is SGHTA and CDR2 is FQGNSA. CDR3 sequence: CASSYAGLVRTDTQYF. As DNA, the CDR3 is TGTGCCAGCAGCTACGCCGGACTAGTTCGGACAGATACGCAGTATTTT.

The chain joins TRBV5-1 to TRBJ1-1, with D possibly matching TRBD1 (5 bases). The CDR3 covers 13 residues. With 2 bases removed from V and 4 bases from J, the gap between germline ends came to 9 bases. CDR1 and CDR2 from the germline V gene are SGHRS and YFSETQ. The CDR3 DNA sequence: TGCGCCAGCAGCTTAGACAGTGGCACTGAAGCTTTCTTT. Protein product: CASSLDSGTEAFF.

This sequence joins TRBV7-2 and TRBJ2-3; 9 nucleotides line up with TRBD2. J gave up 2 bases and V 5 bases, and 11 bases lay outside the gene matches. The CDR3 extends over 17 amino acids. Germline V lookup: CDR1 SGHTA, CDR2 FQGNSA. The CDR3 spells CASSTRGSGGHTDTQYF. The CDR3 DNA follows: TGTGCCAGCAGCACCAGGGGTAGCGGGGGTCACACAGATACGCAGTATTTT. The full variable domain, its missing parts supplied by reference TRBV7-2 and TRBJ2-3, is GAGVSQSPSNKVTEKGKDVELRCDPISGHTALYWYRQSLGQGLEFLIYFQGNSAPDKSGLPSDRFSAERTGGSVSTLTIQRTQQEDSAVYLCASSTRGSGGHTDTQYFGPGTRLTVL.

This chain connects TRBV6-1 to TRBJ2-3, with D perhaps being TRBD1 or TRBD2 (6 bases each). With 7 bases removed from V and 4 bases from J, the gap between germline ends came to 18 bases. In germline, CDR1 is MNHNS, CDR2 SASEGT. This CDR3 is built from 15 residues. The CDR3 coding sequence is TGTGCCAGCATCCCCTTGAGGGGGGACGCAGATACGCAGTATTTT. Its protein product is CASIPLRGDADTQYF.

This clone ranks as medium-sized. The chain links TRBV15 to TRBJ2-7; 12 positions agree with TRBD2. The CDR3 length is 15 residues. Germline V lookup: CDR1 LNHNV, CDR2 YYDKDF (reference sequence). Germline trimming cut 3 bases from V and 3 bases from J; bases unmatched to any gene: 3. The CDR3 sequence: CATSRETSGGYEQYF. The CDR3 DNA reads as TGTGCCACCAGCAGGGAGACTAGCGGGGGCTACGAGCAGTACTTC.

The CDR3, as DNA: TGTGCCAGCTTCATCGGCACCAGACAAAGTCGGGCCAACGTCCTGACTTTC. Translating gives CASFIGTRQSRANVLTF. The chain joins TRBV5-4 to TRBJ2-6; unclear D gene. CDR1 and CDR2 from the germline V gene are SGHNT and YYREEE (reference sequence). V lost 7 bases to trimming and J lost 5 bases, with 22 bases between them. This CDR3 is built from 17 residues. The full variable domain, completed using reference TRBV5-4 and TRBJ2-6, is ETGVTQSPTHLIKTRGQQVTLRCSSQSGHNTVSWYQQALGQGPQFIFQYYREEENGRGNFPPRFSGLQFPNYSSELNVNALELDDSALYLCASFIGTRQSRANVLTFGAGSRLTVL.

The chain employs TRBV12-5 and TRBJ2-7; 10 nucleotides match TRBD2. The CDR3 is 16 amino acids. Losses at the gene ends were 7 bases for V and 0 bases for J; bases not matched to a gene: 9. The germline CDR1 and CDR2 sequences are LGHNT and FRNRAP. CDR3 nucleotide sequence: TGTGCTAGTGCCCACGTTGGGACTAGCGTCTCCTACGAGCAGTACTTC. This translates into CASAHVGTSVSYEQYF. Filled out from reference TRBV12-5 and TRBJ2-7, the complete variable domain reads DARVTQTPRHKVTEMGQEVTMRCQPILGHNTVFWYRQTMMQGLELLAYFRNRAPLDDSGMPKDRFSAEMPDATLATLKIQPSEPRDSAVYFCASAHVGTSVSYEQYFGPGTRLTVT.